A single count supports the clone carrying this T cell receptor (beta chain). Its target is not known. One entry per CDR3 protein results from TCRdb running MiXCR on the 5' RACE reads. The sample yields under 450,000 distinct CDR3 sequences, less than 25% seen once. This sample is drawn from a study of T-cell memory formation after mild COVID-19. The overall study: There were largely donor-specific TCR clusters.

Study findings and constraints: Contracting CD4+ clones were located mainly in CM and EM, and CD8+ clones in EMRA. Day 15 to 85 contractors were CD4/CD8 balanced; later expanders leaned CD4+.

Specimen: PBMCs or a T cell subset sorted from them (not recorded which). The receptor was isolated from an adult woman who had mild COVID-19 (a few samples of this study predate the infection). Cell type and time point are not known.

The CDR3 coding sequence is TGTGCCATCAAGAGCGGGACAGGGGGCTCGTACGAGCAGTACTTC. This encodes CAIKSGTGGSYEQYF. V gene TRBV10-3 combines with J gene TRBJ2-7, with 12 bases fitting TRBD1. This CDR3 comprises 15 residues. V shed 7 bases and J 4 bases; nucleotides not matched to a gene: 8. CDR1 and CDR2 from the germline V gene are ENHRY and SYGVKD.